This TCR beta chain was obtained from a study of blood T cell repertoires in COVID-19. Across the whole study: Sites across the United States, Italy and Spain contributed samples from acute and convalescent COVID-19. Sources were T cells, B-cell-depleted T cells, or PBMCs; the material itself was cDNA or gDNA.

Germline lookup yields CDR1 SGHRS and CDR2 YFSETQ. The CDR3 runs 15 residues. V was pared by 0 bases and J by 4 bases, with 13 bases between. Assay: immunoSEQ multiplex PCR; the TCRdb copy retains only in-frame clones and omits some. The sample consists of hundreds of thousands of clones, 83% of them appearing once. Sequenced material: peripheral blood. The chain links TRBV5-1 to TRBJ1-2, with D perhaps matching TRBD1 (6 bases). This clonotype was obtained from a young woman with COVID-19, enrolled during active disease. As DNA, the CDR3 is TGCGCCAGCAGCTTGGAGTGGGGGCCGGGCTATGGCTACACCTTC. Translation gives CASSLEWGPGYGYTF.